This TCR beta chain was observed in a study of PD-1 blockade in classical Hodgkin lymphoma. Study results and caveats: CD4+ but not CD8+ TCR diversity rose significantly by C4D1. What drove the repertoire differences, possibly disease activity or prior therapy, has not been defined. Some patients started nivolumab under 1 year after ASCT, and they were excluded.

Turning to this clone: Its antigen remains unknown.

The method was immunoSEQ multiplex PCR; TCRdb's version includes in-frame clones alone and lacks a portion of them. The sample lists roughly 29,000 clones; 75% to 90% were seen once. In germline, CDR1 is KGHSH, CDR2 LQKENI. The CDR3 is made up of 16 amino acids. V was pared by 1 base and J by 4 bases, with 13 bases between. As to time point: cycle 4 day 1 (C4D1), after 6 weeks of nivolumab. Every patient was affected by relapse after autologous stem cell transplantation, while exposure to brentuximab vedotin was not uniform. Negative selection with magnetic separation was used to purify CD4+ T cells from thawed PBMCs. When best responses were assessed, they were complete response, partial response or progressive disease.

This clonotype originated in a human donor with classical Hodgkin lymphoma. This specimen was CD4+ T cells from blood, taken before the fourth cycle of nivolumab. The V gene is TRBV18, the J gene TRBJ2-2; D is possibly TRBD1 (5 bases). DNA of the CDR3: TGTGCCAGCTCACCACTCTCCGGACACCTCACCGGGGAGCTGTTTTTT. Protein sequence: CASSPLSGHLTGELFF.